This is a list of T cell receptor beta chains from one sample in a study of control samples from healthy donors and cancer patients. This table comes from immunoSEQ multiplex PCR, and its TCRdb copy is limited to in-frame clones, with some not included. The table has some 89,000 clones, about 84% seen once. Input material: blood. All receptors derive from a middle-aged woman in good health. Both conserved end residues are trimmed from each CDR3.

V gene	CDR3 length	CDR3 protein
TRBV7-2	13	ASSPRPPSTDTQY
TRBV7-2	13	ASSLSPGFNEKLF
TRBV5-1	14	ASRNGGQSHYTEAF
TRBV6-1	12	ASSEAGGGYGYT
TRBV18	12	ASSPPGTGTEAF
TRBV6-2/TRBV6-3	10	ASSKYSYGYT
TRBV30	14	AWSARGRGLRDTQY
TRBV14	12	ASSPGAGYNEQF
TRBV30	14	AWSGKPGTGLGEQF
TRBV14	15	ASSQVLGGLSTGELF
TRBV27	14	ASSLNPRQGSETQY
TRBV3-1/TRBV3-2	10	ASSRGRPPQY
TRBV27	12	ASSSSGGWYEQY
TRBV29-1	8	SVLSGEQF
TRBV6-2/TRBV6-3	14	ASSSQTGSRYQPQH
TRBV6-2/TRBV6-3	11	ASRPDGGDTQY